In this sample, the clone carrying this T cell receptor (beta chain) turned up once. Its antigen is not identified. The CDR3 sequence is 16 residues long. V lost 6 bases to trimming and J lost 2 bases; unmatched junction nucleotides: 5. Per germline, CDR1 MDHEN and CDR2 SYDVKM. Sorted-subset replicate PCR reactions contained 200 to 250 ng DNA, corresponding to about 30,000 T cell genomes. The method was immunoSEQ multiplex PCR; TCRdb's version includes in-frame clones alone and lacks a portion of them. The top ten hold more than 0.9% of the sample, which has approximately 1,500,000 clones, roughly 97% seen once. The record originates from a study of shared clonotypes between healthy human individuals. Overall study: Samples came from two female and three male donors aged 18 to 49. Per donor, CD8 memory used one plate, CD8 naive used two, CD4 memory used three and CD4 naive used three. General study results and limits: Non-shared clonotypes had lower generation probabilities than those shared by all four donors.

This clonotype originated in a man aged 25-40 years in good health. The rearrangement links TRBV28 to TRBJ2-1, with 12 positions matching TRBD2. The specimen was naive CD4+ T cells sorted from blood. Subset in this sample: CD45RA+ positively selected. The chain's CDR3 is CASRPRLAGAYNEQFF. The CDR3 nucleotides are TGTGCCAGCAGACCGCGACTAGCGGGAGCCTACAATGAGCAGTTCTTC. The full variable domain, in which reference TRBV28 and TRBJ2-1 provide the parts outside the CDR3, is DVKVTQSSRYLVKRTGEKVFLECVQDMDHENMFWYRQDPGLGLRLIYFSYDVKMKEKGDIPEGYSVSREKKERFSLILESASTNQTSMYLCASRPRLAGAYNEQFFGPGTRLTVL.